This TCR beta chain was sequenced for a study of spatial heterogeneity in lung cancer. Study-level information: Detection of beta-chain sequences consistently exceeded that of alpha-chain sequences. The mean occurrence of each unique TCR and UMI combination in raw reads exceeded 9.5.

Time point noted: sample taken at primary tumor resection. Unsorted whole RNA of tumor, nontumor lung or frozen PBMC was sequenced. Samples were obtained from more than 70 donors, all untreated early-stage non-small cell lung cancer patients. The germline V gene has CDR1 LGHNA and CDR2 YSLEER. The CDR3 is 14 residues long. Trimming removed 2 bases from V and 0 bases from J, with 7 bases in between. The study tagged each TCR cDNA molecule with a unique molecular identifier. Using its own MiXCR run on the 5' RACE reads, TCRdb lists one record per CDR3 protein. The sample has around 4,000 distinct CDR3 sequences, about a fifth seen once. This clonotype has more than one count but fewer than ten. This beta chain is a stray read from a library made for alpha chains; its abundance is not meaningful.

Specimen: normal lung tissue next to the tumor, collected at surgery. The V and J genes are TRBV4-3 and TRBJ1-1; D uncertain. The receptor was isolated from a female donor with early-stage non-small cell lung cancer. The CDR3 protein is CASSQQAMNTEAFF. CDR3 bases: TGCGCCAGCAGCCAACAGGCCATGAACACTGAAGCTTTCTTT.